This T cell receptor (beta chain) was sequenced during a study of blood T cell repertoires in COVID-19 (dated by TCRdb to the early 2020s). With regard to the full study: Samples covering the acute and convalescent phases of COVID-19 were provided by collaborators in the United States, Italy and Spain. Samples came from the ongoing ImmuneRACE study (first 160 participants) plus 1,254 subjects from 6 global collaborators. A de-identified subject ID, COVID-19 status, age in years and sex were almost always included in the sample metadata. The repertoires were released in a freely available public database meant as a resource for research on the immune response to SARS-CoV-2. Where available, HLA class I and class II types were obtained from metadata supplied by the sample provider rather than from assay-based typing. Subjects who had been exposed to COVID-19, were actively infected with it, or had recovered from it provided the deeply sampled blood TCRbeta repertoires that made up the dataset. The material from the prospective study consisted of cDNA or gDNA derived from T cells, B-cell-depleted T cells, or PBMCs. On the study overall, not on this receptor specifically: The quantity of clinical and demographic metadata differed by source and by participant and was supplied without curation.

TCRbeta CDR3 regions were amplified from genomic DNA using the immunoSEQ Assay, a bias-controlled multiplex PCR. Per the source publication's procedure: Nucleated cell counts per sample were estimated from amplification of reference gene primers within the assay. To quantify the absolute abundance of each unique TCRbeta CDR3 rearrangement, sequence reads were collapsed and filtered. For each sample, productive Simpson clonality was calculated as the square root of Simpson's diversity index over productive rearrangements. TCRdb limited this immuneACCESS table to in-frame rearrangements with V and J called. A share of clones is missing; checked studies link under half to unresolved V genes, and the rest is unexplained. That table supplies the V and J calls and clone size; D and trimming were determined from the DNA. The sample profile shows around 340,000 clones; over 70% of them were found once. The ten top clones hold under 3% of the sample.

From the cysteine through the phenylalanine, the CDR3 covers 17 amino acids. The retained sequence is limited to the CDR3, 51 bases, with the frame set at the first base. Whole blood was collected in K2EDTA tubes by collaborating institutions according to the institutions' own protocols. Collaborator samples were shipped for TCRbeta analysis as frozen whole blood, isolated PBMCs, or DNA extracted from either sample type. This clone was seen a handful of times. Its binding antigen is unknown. Base qualities were left out, and no much larger clone turns up one base away. The chain employs TRBV21-1 and TRBJ1-1; TRBD1, the table's D call, was not compared with the DNA. TRBV21-1 is designated a pseudogene. The clonotype originates from a man in his thirties or forties with active or convalescent COVID-19. Sequencing was performed on peripheral blood. This receptor carries the CDR3 CASSYRNPRGPWTEAFF. The DNA sequence is given as TGTGCCAGCAGCTATCGGAACCCCAGGGGTCCGTGGACTGAAGCTTTCTTT.